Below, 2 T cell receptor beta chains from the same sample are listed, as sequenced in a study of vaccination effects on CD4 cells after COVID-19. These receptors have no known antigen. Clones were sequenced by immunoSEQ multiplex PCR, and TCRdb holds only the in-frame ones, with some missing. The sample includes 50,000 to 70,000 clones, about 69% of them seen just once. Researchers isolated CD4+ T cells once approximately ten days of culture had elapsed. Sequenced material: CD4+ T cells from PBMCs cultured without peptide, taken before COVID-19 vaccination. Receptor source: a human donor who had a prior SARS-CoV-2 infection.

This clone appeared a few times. The CDR3 DNA reads as TGTGCCAGCACACCCGCTAACGTGAACACTGAAGCTTTCTTT. Translating gives CASTPANVNTEAFF. This chain joins TRBV2 and TRBJ1-1, with no clear D. CDR1 is SNHLY, CDR2 FYNNEI, per germline. This CDR3 contains 14 residues. Between the trimmed V and J ends, which lost 7 bases and 0 bases, there was a span of 12 bases.

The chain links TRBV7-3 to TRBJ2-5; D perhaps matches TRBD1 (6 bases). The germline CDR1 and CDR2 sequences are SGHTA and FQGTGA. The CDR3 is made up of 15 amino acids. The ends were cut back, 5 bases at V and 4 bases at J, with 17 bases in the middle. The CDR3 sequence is CASSRTGTLTETQYF. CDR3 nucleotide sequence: TGTGCCAGCAGCCGAACAGGGACCCTAACAGAGACCCAGTACTTC.